The sequence of this T cell receptor beta chain was determined in a study of blood T cell repertoires in COVID-19. The wider study: Samples of COVID-19 (acute and convalescent) were obtained from the United States, Italy and Spain. From T cells, B-cell-depleted T cells, or PBMCs came the material, which was cDNA or gDNA.

The CDR3 extends over 17 amino acids. V lost 3 bases, J lost 3 bases, and 20 bases lay in between. The V gene's germline CDR1 is LNHDA and CDR2 SQIVND (reference sequence). Libraries were prepared by immunoSEQ multiplex PCR; TCRdb keeps only in-frame clonotypes and omits some of them. The data show around 130,000 clones, more than 70% seen once. This chain joins TRBV19 and TRBJ1-2; D may be TRBD1 (6 bases). The sequenced sample was peripheral blood. The source is a man aged 55 to 70 with acute or convalescent COVID-19. CDR3: CASSIYGGRVKDYGYTF. The CDR3 coding sequence is TGTGCCAGTAGTATCTACGGGGGGCGCGTGAAAGACTATGGCTACACCTTC.